This record concerns one T cell receptor (beta chain) sequence. Its target is unknown. The data stem from a study of human T cells and chemical hapten exposure. Study-wide background: In the approximately 24-week study, patients were dosed weekly with diphenylcyclopropenone on the scalp throughout.

Original analysis: TCR counts had a median of about 100,000 per sample and spanned roughly 23,224 to 700,000. TCRdb re-called the RACE reads with MiXCR, one entry per CDR3 protein. TCRdb, rather than the study authors, made the V and J calls. The sample contains about 140,000 distinct CDR3 sequences, roughly 10% of which appear only once. The study, taken as a whole, reports: Significantly greater numbers of large CDR3 similarity clusters came from expanded TCRs than from controls.

Time point of the sample: patch test 2, 6 weeks after DPC sensitization. As for treatment: therapeutic diphenylcyclopropenone sensitization with weekly scalp DPC. Whole blood, unfractionated, served as the material for total RNA extraction. CDR3 length: 15 amino acids. Germline V gives CDR1 SGHTA, CDR2 FQGNSA. V dropped 6 bases and J dropped 1 base, with 12 bases sitting between them. The V gene is TRBV7-2, the J gene TRBJ2-2; a possible D gene is TRBD1 (6 bases). The source is a woman aged 50 to 60 with alopecia areata. Some clones in this sample may be carry-over from other donors' samples. The material sequenced was whole blood, taken in connection with sensitization to the hapten diphenylcyclopropenone (DPC). The CDR3 sequence: CASSQGHGNTGELFF. The CDR3 DNA follows: TGTGCCAGCAGTCAGGGACACGGGAACACCGGGGAGCTGTTTTTT.